This T cell receptor (beta chain) was recovered during a study of T cell repertoires in aging, cancer and after chemotherapy. Whole-study results and caveats: Lymphoid organ infiltration in hematological cancer patients may impair thymic emigration or peripheral T cell expansion. Immunological memory after chemotherapy cannot be judged from the repertoire data. Rebound thymic output was suggested by rising median generation probability during chemotherapy in each cancer cohort.

Peripheral blood genomic DNA, not sorted cells or RNA, was the template. Only a few counts were recorded for this clonotype. Its antigen is undetermined. Multiplex touch-down PCR with TRB-A/B primers amplified rearranged V-D-J TRB sequences. One entry per CDR3 protein results from TCRdb running MiXCR on the multiplex PCR reads. The profile shows 6,000 to 6,500 distinct CDR3 sequences, about 32% of them singletons. The V end was cut by 6 bases, the J end by 0 bases, with 6 bases between. Per germline, CDR1 ENHRY and CDR2 SYGVKD. This CDR3 has 13 residues. The clonotype was recovered from a human donor with a blood cancer. V and J are TRBV10-3 and TRBJ2-1; D gene ambiguous. The sequenced sample was blood. The CDR3 sequence is CAIRLSSYNEQFF. DNA of the CDR3: TGTGCCATCAGGCTCTCCTCCTACAATGAGCAGTTCTTC.